This T cell receptor (beta chain) was profiled in a study of blood T cell repertoires in COVID-19. At the level of the study: Some COVID-19 samples were acute and others convalescent; all came from the United States, Italy and Spain. T cells, B-cell-depleted T cells, or PBMCs provided the cDNA or gDNA that served as material.

Authors' methods: Reference gene primer amplification yielded estimated nucleated cell counts. Measured with immunoSEQ multiplex PCR; TCRdb has only the in-frame clones, and not every one. That table furnishes V, J and clone size, whereas the DNA furnished D and trimming. The sample shows under 200,000 clones, about nine tenths of them seen only once. The V gene end was trimmed by 3 bases and the J gene end by 4 bases; junction bases not matched to a gene: 8. CDR1 is MNHNS and CDR2 is SASEGT in the germline V gene. The CDR3 is 15 residues long. This chain links TRBV6-1 with TRBJ2-7; 8 nucleotides agree with TRBD2. Sequenced input: peripheral blood. The source of this sequence is a woman in her fifties or sixties with COVID-19, enrolled during active disease. CDR3 nucleotides: TGTGCCAGCAGTGAGGCCGGGACTAGTTTATACGAGCAGTACTTC. Its translation is CASSEAGTSLYEQYF.